Listed here are 2 T cell receptor beta chains from one sample, sequenced in a study of cytomegalovirus exposure and HLA in healthy donors. Amplification used 60 Vbeta primers and 13 Jbeta primers. Using immunoSEQ multiplex PCR, the repertoire was profiled, and TCRdb retains in-frame clones only, with some absent. This table holds about 150,000 clones, approximately 80% found once. Material: PBMCs. Receptors were obtained from a man aged 25-45 years in good health and CMV-seropositive.

V and J are TRBV12-5 and TRBJ2-3; weak D call: TRBD2 (10 bases). The germline V gene encodes CDR1 LGHNT and CDR2 FRNRAP. Trimming cost V 7 bases and J 6 bases, with 29 bases left between them. CDR3 length: 18 residues. The CDR3 nucleotides are TGTGCTAGTGCCGGGACAGGGAAGAGCGGGAGGGATACGGATACGCAGTATTTT. Translated, it gives CASAGTGKSGRDTDTQYF.

Here the CDR3 DNA reads TGTGCCTGGAGTGGAGGGTTTAGCCCCCGTAACACTGAAGCTTTCTTT. Residues: CAWSGGFSPRNTEAFF. The V and J genes are TRBV30 and TRBJ1-1; no clear D. The V gene lost 1 base and the J gene lost 2 bases, with 17 bases spanning the gap. The length of the CDR3 is 16 residues. Germline CDR1 is GTSNPN and CDR2 is SVGIG (reference sequence).